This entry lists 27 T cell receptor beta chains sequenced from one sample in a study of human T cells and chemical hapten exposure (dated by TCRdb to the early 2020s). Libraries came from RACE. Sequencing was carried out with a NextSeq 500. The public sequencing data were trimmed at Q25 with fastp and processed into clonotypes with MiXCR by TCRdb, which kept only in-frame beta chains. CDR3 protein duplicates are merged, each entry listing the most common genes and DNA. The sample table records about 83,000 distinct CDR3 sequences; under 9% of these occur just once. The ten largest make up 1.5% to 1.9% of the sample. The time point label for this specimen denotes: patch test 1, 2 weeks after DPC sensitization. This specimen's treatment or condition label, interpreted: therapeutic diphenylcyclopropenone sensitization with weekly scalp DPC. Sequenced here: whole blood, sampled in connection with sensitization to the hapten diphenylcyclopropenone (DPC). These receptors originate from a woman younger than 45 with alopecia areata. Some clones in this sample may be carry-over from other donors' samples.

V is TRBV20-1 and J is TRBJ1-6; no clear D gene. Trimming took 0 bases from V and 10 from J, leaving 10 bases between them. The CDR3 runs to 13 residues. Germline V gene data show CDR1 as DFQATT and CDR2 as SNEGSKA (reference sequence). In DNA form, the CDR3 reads TGCAGTGCTAGAGAGGGAGGCGGATCACCCCTCCACTTT. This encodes CSAREGGGSPLHF.

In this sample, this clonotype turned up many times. CDR3 nucleotides: TGTGCCAGCAGTGGAGGGGGCAGGTCCTACGAGCAGTACTTC. This codes for CASSGGGRSYEQYF. The V gene is TRBV25-1, the J gene TRBJ2-7, with 7 bases matching TRBD1. The CDR3 totals 14 residues. The V gene end was trimmed by 4 bases and the J gene end by 1 base; junction bases not matched to a gene: 4. Germline assignment: CDR1 MGHDK and CDR2 SYGVNS.

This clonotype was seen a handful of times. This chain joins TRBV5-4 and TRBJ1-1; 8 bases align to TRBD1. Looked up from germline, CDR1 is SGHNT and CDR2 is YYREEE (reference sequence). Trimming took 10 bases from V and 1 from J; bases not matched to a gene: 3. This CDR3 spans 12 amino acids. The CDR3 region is CASGQGNTEAFF. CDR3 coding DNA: TGTGCCTCTGGACAGGGGAACACTGAAGCTTTCTTT. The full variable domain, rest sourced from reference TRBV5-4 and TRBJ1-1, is ETGVTQSPTHLIKTRGQQVTLRCSSQSGHNTVSWYQQALGQGPQFIFQYYREEENGRGNFPPRFSGLQFPNYSSELNVNALELDDSALYLCASGQGNTEAFFGQGTRLTVV.

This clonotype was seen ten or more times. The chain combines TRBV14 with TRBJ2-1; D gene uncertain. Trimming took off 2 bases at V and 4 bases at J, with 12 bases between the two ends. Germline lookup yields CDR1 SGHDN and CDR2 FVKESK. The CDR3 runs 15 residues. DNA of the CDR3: TGTGCCAGCAGCCAAAGAAGGGAAACGTACAATGAGCAGTTCTTC. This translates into CASSQRRETYNEQFF. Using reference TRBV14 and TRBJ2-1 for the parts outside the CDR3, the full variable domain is EAGVTQFPSHSVIEKGQTVTLRCDPISGHDNLYWYRRVMGKEIKFLLHFVKESKQDESGMPNNRFLAERTGGTYSTLKVQPAELEDSGVYFCASSQRRETYNEQFFGPGTRLTVL.

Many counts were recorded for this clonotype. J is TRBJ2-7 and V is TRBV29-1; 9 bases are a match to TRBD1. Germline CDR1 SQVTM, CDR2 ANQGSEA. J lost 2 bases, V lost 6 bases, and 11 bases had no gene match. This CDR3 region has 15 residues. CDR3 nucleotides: TGCAGCGTCCAAGCCCGGGGACAGGGTACCTACGAGCAGTACTTC. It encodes CSVQARGQGTYEQYF.

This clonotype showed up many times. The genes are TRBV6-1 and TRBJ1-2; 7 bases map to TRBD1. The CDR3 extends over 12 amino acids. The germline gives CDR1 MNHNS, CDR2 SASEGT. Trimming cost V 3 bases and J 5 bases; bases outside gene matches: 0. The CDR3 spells CASSETGYGYTF. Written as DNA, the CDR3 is TGTGCCAGCAGTGAGACAGGGTATGGCTACACCTTC.

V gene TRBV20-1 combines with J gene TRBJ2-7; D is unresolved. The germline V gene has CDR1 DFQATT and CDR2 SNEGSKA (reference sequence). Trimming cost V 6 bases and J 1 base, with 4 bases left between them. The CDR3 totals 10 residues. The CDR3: CSAGSYEQYF. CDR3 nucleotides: TGCAGTGCAGGGTCCTACGAGCAGTACTTC.

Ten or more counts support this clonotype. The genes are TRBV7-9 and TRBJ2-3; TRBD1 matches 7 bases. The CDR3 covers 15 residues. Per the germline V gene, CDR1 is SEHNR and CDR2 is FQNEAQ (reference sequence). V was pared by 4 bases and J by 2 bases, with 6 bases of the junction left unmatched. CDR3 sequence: CASSSYRGATDTQYF. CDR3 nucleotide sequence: TGTGCCAGCAGCTCATACAGGGGCGCCACAGATACGCAGTATTTT.

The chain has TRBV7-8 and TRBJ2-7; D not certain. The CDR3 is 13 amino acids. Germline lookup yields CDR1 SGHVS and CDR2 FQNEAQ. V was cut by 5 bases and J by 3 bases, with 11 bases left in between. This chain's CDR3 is CASSPAWGYEQYF. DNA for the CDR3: TGTGCCAGCAGCCCAGCTTGGGGCTACGAGCAGTACTTC.

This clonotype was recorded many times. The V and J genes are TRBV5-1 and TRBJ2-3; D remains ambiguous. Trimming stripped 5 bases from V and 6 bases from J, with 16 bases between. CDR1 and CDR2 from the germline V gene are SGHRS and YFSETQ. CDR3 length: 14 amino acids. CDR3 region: CASSHPQAWDTQYF. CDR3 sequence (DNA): TGCGCCAGCAGTCATCCTCAAGCTTGGGATACGCAGTATTTT. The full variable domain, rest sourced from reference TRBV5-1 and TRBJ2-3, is KAGVTQTPRYLIKTRGQQVTLSCSPISGHRSVSWYQQTPGQGLQFLFEYFSETQRNKGNFPGRFSGRQFSNSRSEMNVSTLELGDSALYLCASSHPQAWDTQYFGPGTRLTVL.

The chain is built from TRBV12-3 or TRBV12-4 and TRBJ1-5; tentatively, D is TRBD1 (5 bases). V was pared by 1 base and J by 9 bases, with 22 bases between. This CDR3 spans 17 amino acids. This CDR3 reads CASSLGRDDNSDRPQHF. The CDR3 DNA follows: TGTGCCAGCAGTTTAGGACGGGACGATAATTCGGATCGGCCCCAGCATTTT.

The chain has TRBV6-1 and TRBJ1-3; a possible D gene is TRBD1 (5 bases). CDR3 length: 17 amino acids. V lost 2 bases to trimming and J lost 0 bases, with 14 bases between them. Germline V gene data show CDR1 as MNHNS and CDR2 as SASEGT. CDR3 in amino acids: CASSEWGTPSSGNTIYF. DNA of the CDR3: TGTGCCAGCAGTGAATGGGGCACTCCTAGCTCTGGAAACACCATATATTTT.

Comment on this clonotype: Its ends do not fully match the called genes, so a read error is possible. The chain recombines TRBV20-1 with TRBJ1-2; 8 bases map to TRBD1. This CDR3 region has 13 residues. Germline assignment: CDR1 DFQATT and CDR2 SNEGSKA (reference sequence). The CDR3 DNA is TGCAGTGCTGGAGACCAGACAGGGGTCGGCTACACCTTC. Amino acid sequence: CSAGDQTGVGYTF.

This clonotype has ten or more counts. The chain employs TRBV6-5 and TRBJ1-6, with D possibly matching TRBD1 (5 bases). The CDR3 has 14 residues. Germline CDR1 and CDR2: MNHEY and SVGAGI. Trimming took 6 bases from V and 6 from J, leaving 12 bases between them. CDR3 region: CASRGGHLNSPLHF. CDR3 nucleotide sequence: TGTGCCAGCAGGGGCGGACACCTTAATTCACCCCTCCACTTT.

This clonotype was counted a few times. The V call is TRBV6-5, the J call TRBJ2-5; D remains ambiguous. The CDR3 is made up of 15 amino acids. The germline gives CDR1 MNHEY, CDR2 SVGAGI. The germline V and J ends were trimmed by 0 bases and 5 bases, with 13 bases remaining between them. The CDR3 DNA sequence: TGTGCCAGCAGTTACTCGGTCCATCCTATGGAGACCCAGTACTTC. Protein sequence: CASSYSVHPMETQYF.

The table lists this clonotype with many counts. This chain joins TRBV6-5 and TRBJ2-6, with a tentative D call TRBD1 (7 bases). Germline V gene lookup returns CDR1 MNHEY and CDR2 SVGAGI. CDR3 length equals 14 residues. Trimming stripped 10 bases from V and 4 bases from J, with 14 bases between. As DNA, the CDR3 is TGTGCCACCAGGGGGGCGGGAGGGGCCAACGTCCTGACTTTC. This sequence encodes CATRGAGGANVLTF.

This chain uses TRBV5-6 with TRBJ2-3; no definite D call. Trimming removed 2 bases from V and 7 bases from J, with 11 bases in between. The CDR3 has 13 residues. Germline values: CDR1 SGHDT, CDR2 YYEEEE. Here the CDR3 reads CASSFPSTHTQYF. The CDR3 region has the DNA TGTGCCAGCAGCTTCCCTAGTACCCATACGCAGTATTTT.

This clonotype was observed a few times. The CDR3 sequence: CASSQVPGMNTEAFF. The CDR3 DNA reads as TGTGCCAGCAGCCAAGTTCCGGGGATGAACACTGAAGCTTTCTTT. This chain connects TRBV14 to TRBJ1-1; D remains unclear. CDR1 and CDR2 from the germline V gene are SGHDN and FVKESK. The length of the CDR3 is 15 residues. Trimming cost V 1 base and J 0 bases, with 9 bases left between them.

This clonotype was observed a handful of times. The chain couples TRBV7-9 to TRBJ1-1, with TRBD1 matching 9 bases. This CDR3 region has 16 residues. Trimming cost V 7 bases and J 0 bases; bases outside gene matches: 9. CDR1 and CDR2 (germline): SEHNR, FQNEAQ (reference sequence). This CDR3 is CASTQGATLVNTEAFF. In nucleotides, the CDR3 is TGTGCCAGCACACAGGGGGCGACCCTTGTGAACACTGAAGCTTTCTTT.

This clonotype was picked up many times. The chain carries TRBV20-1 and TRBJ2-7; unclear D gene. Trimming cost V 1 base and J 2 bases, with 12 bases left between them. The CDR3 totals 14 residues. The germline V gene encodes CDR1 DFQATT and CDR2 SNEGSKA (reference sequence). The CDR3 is CSARASGPTYEQYF. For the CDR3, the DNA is TGCAGTGCTAGAGCGTCCGGGCCGACCTACGAGCAGTACTTC.

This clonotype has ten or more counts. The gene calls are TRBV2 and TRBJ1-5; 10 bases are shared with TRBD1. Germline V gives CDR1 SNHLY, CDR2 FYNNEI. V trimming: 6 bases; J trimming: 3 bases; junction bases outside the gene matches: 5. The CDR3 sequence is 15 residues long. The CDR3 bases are TGTGCCAGCAGGGACAGGGGGTTATCCAATCAGCCCCAGCATTTT. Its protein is CASRDRGLSNQPQHF.

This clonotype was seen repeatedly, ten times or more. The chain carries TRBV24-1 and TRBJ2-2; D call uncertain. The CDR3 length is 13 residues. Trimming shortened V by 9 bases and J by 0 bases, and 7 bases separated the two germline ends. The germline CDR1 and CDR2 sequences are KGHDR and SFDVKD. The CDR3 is CATSQANTGELFF. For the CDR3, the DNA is TGTGCCACCTCACAAGCGAACACCGGGGAGCTGTTTTTT.

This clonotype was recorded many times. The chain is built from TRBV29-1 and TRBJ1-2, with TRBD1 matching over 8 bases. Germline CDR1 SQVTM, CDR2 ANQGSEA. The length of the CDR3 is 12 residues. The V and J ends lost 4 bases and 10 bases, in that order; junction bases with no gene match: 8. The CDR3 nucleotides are TGCAGCGTTGGGACAGGGACTTTGGTCTACACCTTC. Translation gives CSVGTGTLVYTF.

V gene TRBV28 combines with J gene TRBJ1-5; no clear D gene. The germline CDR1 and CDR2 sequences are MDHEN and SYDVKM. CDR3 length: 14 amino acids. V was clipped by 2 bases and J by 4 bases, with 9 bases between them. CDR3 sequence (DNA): TGTGCCAGCAGTTTACGGCAGCTTAATCAGCCCCAGCATTTT. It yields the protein CASSLRQLNQPQHF. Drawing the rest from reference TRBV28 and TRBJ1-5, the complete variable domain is DVKVTQSSRYLVKRTGEKVFLECVQDMDHENMFWYRQDPGLGLRLIYFSYDVKMKEKGDIPEGYSVSREKKERFSLILESASTNQTSMYLCASSLRQLNQPQHFGDGTRLSIL.

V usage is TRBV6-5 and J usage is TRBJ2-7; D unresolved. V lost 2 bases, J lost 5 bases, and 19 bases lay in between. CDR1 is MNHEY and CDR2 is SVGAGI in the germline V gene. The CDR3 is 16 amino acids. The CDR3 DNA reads TGTGCCAGCAGTTACGCGTCCGCTACGTCATTCCACGAGCAGTACTTC. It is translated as CASSYASATSFHEQYF.

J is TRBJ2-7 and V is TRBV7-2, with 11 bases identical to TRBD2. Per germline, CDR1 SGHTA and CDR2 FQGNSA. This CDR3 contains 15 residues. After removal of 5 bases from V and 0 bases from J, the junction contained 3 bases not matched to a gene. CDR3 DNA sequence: TGTGCCAGCAGCCCTAGCGGGGGGAGCTCCTACGAGCAGTACTTC. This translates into CASSPSGGSSYEQYF.

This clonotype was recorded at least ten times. This CDR3 is CASSYNRDRSNQPQHF. CDR3 nucleotide sequence: TGTGCCAGCAGCTATAACCGGGACCGTAGCAATCAGCCCCAGCATTTT. The V and J genes are TRBV27 and TRBJ1-5; TRBD1 is a possible D gene (5 bases). Per the germline V gene, CDR1 is MNHEY and CDR2 is SMNVEV (reference sequence). V dropped 6 bases and J dropped 0 bases, with 15 bases sitting between them. The CDR3 consists of 16 residues.